The clone carrying this TCR beta chain was observed a handful of times. Its antigen is undetermined. The source of the sample is a study of CD8 T cells in ankylosing spondylitis. Findings and limits, study-wide: Seven or eight highly homologous variants made up a TCR beta motif, and this motif appeared characteristic of ankylosing spondylitis blood. Disease-linked clones bore a CD8+ phenotype and were relatively rare in peripheral blood.

As the method for making TCR beta libraries, quantitative 5'-RACE with molecular barcodes was used. TCRdb re-derived calls from the 5' RACE reads in MiXCR, one entry per CDR3 protein. The sample shows about 440,000 distinct CDR3 sequences, 17% of them seen only once. V lost 4 bases, J lost 8 bases, and 6 bases stayed unmatched. The germline V gene encodes CDR1 SEHNR and CDR2 FQNEAQ (reference sequence). The CDR3 loop spans 14 amino acids. The sequence came from a male donor with ankylosing spondylitis. This rearrangement joins TRBV7-9 to TRBJ2-1, with 9 bases matching TRBD1. The specimen was blood, either unsorted or a sorted T cell fraction (not recorded which). The CDR3 loop reads CASSWGDRADEQFF. As DNA, the CDR3 is TGTGCCAGCAGCTGGGGGGACAGGGCCGATGAGCAGTTCTTC.